These 3 T cell receptor beta chains came from one sample sequenced in a study of shared clonotypes between healthy human individuals. Here immunoSEQ multiplex PCR was the method, and the copy in TCRdb shows in-frame clones only, minus some. This sample has around 510,000 clones, with about 96% found just once. Sequences were obtained from naive CD4+ T cells sorted from blood. The subset was: CD45RA+ positively selected. These receptors came from a woman younger than 45 in good health.

This clone appeared once. V is TRBV6-1 and J is TRBJ1-2, with 7 positions matching TRBD1. Germline values: CDR1 MNHNS, CDR2 SASEGT. Trimming took 2 bases from V and 6 from J; bases not matched to a gene: 9. The CDR3 has 15 amino acids. The CDR3 sequence: CASSETFARGNGYTF. The DNA for the CDR3 is TGTGCCAGCAGTGAAACGTTCGCCAGGGGGAATGGCTACACCTTC.

The V and J genes are TRBV7-3 and TRBJ2-3, with 13 bases fitting TRBD2. The trim removed 4 bases at V and 11 bases at J, leaving 3 bases unmatched. Per the germline V gene, CDR1 is SGHTA and CDR2 is FQGTGA. The CDR3 sequence is 13 residues long. The CDR3 bases are TGTGCCAGCAGCTCGGGACTAGCGGGATTGCAGTATTTT. Translation: CASSSGLAGLQYF.

The J gene is TRBJ2-7, the V gene TRBV7-9; D remains ambiguous. This CDR3 comprises 12 residues. The germline V and J ends were trimmed by 5 bases and 4 bases, with 9 bases remaining between them. Germline CDR1 reads SEHNR; CDR2 reads FQNEAQ (reference sequence). The CDR3 protein is CASSQVDYEQYF. For the CDR3, the DNA is TGTGCCAGCAGCCAAGTCGATTACGAGCAGTACTTC.